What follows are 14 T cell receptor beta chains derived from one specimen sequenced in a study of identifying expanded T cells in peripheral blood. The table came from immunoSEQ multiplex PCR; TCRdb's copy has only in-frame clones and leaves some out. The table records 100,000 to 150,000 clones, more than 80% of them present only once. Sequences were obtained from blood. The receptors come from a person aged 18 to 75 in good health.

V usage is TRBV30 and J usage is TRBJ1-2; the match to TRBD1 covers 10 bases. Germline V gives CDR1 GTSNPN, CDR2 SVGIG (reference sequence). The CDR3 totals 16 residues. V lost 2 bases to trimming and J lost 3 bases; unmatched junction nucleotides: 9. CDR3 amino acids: CAWSRDRGLEDYGYTF. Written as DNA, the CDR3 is TGTGCCTGGAGTCGAGACAGGGGGCTGGAAGACTATGGCTACACCTTC. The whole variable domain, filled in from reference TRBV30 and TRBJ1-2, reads SQTIHQWPATLVQPVGSPLSLECTVEGTSNPNLYWYRQAAGRGLQLLFYSVGIGQISSEVPQNLSASRPQDRQFILSSKKLLLSDSGFYLCAWSRDRGLEDYGYTFGSGTRLTVV.

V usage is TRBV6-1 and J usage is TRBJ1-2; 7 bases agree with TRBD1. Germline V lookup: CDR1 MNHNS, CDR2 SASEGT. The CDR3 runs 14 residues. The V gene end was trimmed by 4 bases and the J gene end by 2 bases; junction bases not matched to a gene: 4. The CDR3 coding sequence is TGTGCCAGCAGTGGACAGGGTAGGAACTATGGCTACACCTTC. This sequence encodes CASSGQGRNYGYTF.

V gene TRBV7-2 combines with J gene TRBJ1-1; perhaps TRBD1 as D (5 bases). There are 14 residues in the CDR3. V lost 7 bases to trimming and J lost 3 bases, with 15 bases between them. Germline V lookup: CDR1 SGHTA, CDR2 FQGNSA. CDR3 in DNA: TGTGCCAGCACAAAGATGAGGGGAGACACTGAAGCTTTCTTT. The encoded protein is CASTKMRGDTEAFF.

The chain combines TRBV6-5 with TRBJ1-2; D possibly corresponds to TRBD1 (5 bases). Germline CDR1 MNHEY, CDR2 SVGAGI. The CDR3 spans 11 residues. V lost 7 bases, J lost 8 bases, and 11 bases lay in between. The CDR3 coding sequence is TGTGCCAGCATGGGACGGGACGGCTACACCTTC. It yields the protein CASMGRDGYTF.

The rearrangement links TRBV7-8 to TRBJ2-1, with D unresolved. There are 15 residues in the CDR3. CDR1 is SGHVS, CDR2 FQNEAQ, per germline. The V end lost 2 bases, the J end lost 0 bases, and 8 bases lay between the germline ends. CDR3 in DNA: TGTGCCAGCAGCTTAAGACGTATCTCCTACAATGAGCAGTTCTTC. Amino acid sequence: CASSLRRISYNEQFF.

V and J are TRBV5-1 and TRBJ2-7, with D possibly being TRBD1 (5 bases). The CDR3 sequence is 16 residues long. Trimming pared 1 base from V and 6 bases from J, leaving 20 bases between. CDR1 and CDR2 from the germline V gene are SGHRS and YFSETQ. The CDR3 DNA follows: TGCGCCAGCAGCTTGTATGCCGGACAAGGGGTTCGCGAGCAGTACTTC. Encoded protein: CASSLYAGQGVREQYF.

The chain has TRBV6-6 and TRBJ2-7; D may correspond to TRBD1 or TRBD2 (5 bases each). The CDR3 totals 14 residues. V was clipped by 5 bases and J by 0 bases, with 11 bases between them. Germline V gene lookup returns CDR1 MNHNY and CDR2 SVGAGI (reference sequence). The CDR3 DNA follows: TGTGCCAGCAGTGACAGTGGGGGCTCCTACGAGCAGTACTTC. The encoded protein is CASSDSGGSYEQYF.

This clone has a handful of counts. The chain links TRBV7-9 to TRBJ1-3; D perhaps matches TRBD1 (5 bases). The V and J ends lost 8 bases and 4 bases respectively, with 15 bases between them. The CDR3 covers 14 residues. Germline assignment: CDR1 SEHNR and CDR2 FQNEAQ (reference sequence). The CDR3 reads CASSFGGSGNTIYF. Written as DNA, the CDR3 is TGTGCCAGCTCCTTTGGGGGATCAGGAAACACCATATATTTT.

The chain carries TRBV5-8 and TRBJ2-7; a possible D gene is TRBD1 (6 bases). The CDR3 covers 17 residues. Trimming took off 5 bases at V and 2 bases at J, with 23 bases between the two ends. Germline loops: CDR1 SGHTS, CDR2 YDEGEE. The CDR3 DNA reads TGTGCCAGCAGTCACGGGACATTACCAGGCCCTGCCTACGAGCAGTACTTC. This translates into CASSHGTLPGPAYEQYF.

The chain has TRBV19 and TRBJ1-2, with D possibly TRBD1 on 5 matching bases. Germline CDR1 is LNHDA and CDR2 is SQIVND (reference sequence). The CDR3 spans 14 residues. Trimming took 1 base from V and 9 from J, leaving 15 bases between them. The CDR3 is CASSIVADQGRYTF. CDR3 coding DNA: TGTGCCAGTAGTATAGTGGCAGATCAGGGCCGCTACACCTTC.

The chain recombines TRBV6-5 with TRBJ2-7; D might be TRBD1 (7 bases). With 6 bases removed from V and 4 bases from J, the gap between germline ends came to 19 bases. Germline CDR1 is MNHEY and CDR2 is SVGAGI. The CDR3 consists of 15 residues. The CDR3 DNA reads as TGTGCCAGCAGCCCGGCGGGGACCAGGGGGTACGAGCAGTACTTC. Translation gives CASSPAGTRGYEQYF.

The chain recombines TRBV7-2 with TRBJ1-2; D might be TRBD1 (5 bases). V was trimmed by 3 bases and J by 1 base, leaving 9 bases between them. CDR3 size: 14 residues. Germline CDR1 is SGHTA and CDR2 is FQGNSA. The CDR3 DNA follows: TGTGCCAGCAGCTTCGAGCAGGGTAACTATGGCTACACCTTC. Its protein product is CASSFEQGNYGYTF.

The CDR3, as DNA: TGTGCCATCAGTGACCCGTCTGGGGCCAACGTCCTGACTTTC. This gives the protein CAISDPSGANVLTF. This chain joins TRBV10-3 and TRBJ2-6; D remains unclear. Germline V CDR1 and CDR2: ENHRY, SYGVKD. This CDR3 is 14 amino acids long. Between the trimmed V and J ends, which lost 3 bases and 1 base, there was a span of 4 bases.

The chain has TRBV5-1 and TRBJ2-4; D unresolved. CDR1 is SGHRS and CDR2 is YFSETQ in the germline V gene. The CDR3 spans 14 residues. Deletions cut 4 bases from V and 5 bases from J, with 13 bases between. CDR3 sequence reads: CASSLGSGENIQYF. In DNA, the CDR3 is TGCGCCAGCAGCCTAGGGTCGGGCGAAAACATTCAGTACTTC.